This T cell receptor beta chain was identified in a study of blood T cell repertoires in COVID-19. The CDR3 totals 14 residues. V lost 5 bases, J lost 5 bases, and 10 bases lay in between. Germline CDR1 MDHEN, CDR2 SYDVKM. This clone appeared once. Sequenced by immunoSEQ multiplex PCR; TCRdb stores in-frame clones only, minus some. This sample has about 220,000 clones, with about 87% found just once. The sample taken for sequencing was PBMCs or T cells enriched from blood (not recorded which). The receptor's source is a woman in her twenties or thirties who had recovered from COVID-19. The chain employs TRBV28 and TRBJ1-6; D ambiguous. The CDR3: CASSQRVNNSPLHF. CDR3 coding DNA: TGTGCCAGCAGTCAGCGGGTTAATAATTCACCCCTCCACTTT.